This entry describes one TCR beta chain. CDR1 is GTSNPN and CDR2 is SVGIG in the germline V gene (reference sequence). The ends were cut back, 0 bases at V and 7 bases at J, with 13 bases in the middle. This CDR3 has 13 amino acids. Libraries were prepared by immunoSEQ multiplex PCR; TCRdb keeps only in-frame clonotypes and omits some of them. The sample includes 45,000 to 55,000 clones, 88% seen only once; the top ten take around 1.2%. This sample is part of a study of T cell changes during pregnancy in multiple sclerosis. The V and J genes are TRBV30 and TRBJ2-7, with D maybe TRBD1 (5 bases). Source: CD4+ T cells from peripheral blood mononuclear cells, taken in the second trimester of pregnancy. This TCR was recovered from a female donor with multiple sclerosis, enrolled in a pregnancy study. The CDR3 is CAWSVQGLFEQYF. In DNA, the CDR3 is TGTGCCTGGAGTGTGCAGGGCTTGTTTGAGCAGTACTTC.